This T cell receptor beta chain is from a study of blood T cell repertoires in COVID-19. Method: immunoSEQ multiplex PCR; TCRdb's copy keeps in-frame clones and lacks some. The sample carries some 140,000 clones, around 85% recorded once. CDR1 ENHRY and CDR2 SYGVKD come from the germline V gene. Trimming cost V 11 bases and J 4 bases, with 14 bases left between them. The CDR3 runs to 12 residues. The sequencing sample was made of peripheral blood. This TCR came from a human donor in a cohort sampled during active COVID-19. This sequence joins TRBV10-3 and TRBJ1-2; D is uncertain. CDR3 nucleotide sequence: TGTGCCCACGCGGAGTATGGCTATGGCTACACCTTC. Translated, it gives CAHAEYGYGYTF.